These 12 T cell receptor beta chains share one sample of origin, sequenced in a study of blood T cell repertoires in COVID-19. Clones were read by immunoSEQ multiplex PCR, and TCRdb kept only the in-frame ones, dropping some. This sample yields fewer than 350,000 clones, of which 81% are seen a single time; 2.5% to 3% belongs to the top ten. Sequenced: peripheral blood. The receptors were gathered from a woman aged 55-69 years with active or convalescent COVID-19.

This chain joins TRBV3-1 (or the pseudogene TRBV3-2) and TRBJ1-2; no clear D. V lost 1 base to trimming and J lost 8 bases, with 11 bases between them. The CDR3 spans 13 residues. Germline values: CDR1 LGHDT, CDR2 YNNKEL (reference sequence). CDR3 DNA: TGTGCCAGCAGCCAAGGCACACCCCGAGGCTACACCTTC. Translating it yields CASSQGTPRGYTF.

The chain couples TRBV6-5 to TRBJ1-2; perhaps TRBD1 as D (6 bases). Deletions cut 2 bases from V and 2 bases from J, with 15 bases between. The CDR3 length is 16 residues. Germline V lookup: CDR1 MNHEY, CDR2 SVGAGI. The CDR3 DNA reads TGTGCCAGCAGTTACGACTCCACAGGGCTGAACTATGGCTACACCTTC. Protein: CASSYDSTGLNYGYTF.

V is TRBV6-4 and J is TRBJ1-2; D unclear. Trimming cost V 4 bases and J 4 bases, with 10 bases left between them. There are 13 residues in the CDR3. CDR1 is MRHNA and CDR2 is SNTAGT in the germline V gene. The CDR3 here is CASSVASGYGYTF. The CDR3 region has the DNA TGTGCCAGCAGTGTAGCCTCGGGCTATGGCTACACCTTC.

The rearrangement links TRBV7-3 to TRBJ2-2; 12 nucleotides align to TRBD1. The CDR3 is made up of 18 amino acids. Trimming at V came to 6 bases and at J to 6 bases, leaving 14 bases not matched to a gene. Germline CDR1 reads SGHTA; CDR2 reads FQGTGA. CDR3 DNA: TGTGCCAGCAGTCTGATTGGGACAGGGGGCTTTCGCGCCGGGGAGCTGTTTTTT. It specifies CASSLIGTGGFRAGELFF.

The chain has TRBV4-2 and TRBJ1-5; maybe TRBD1 (6 bases). CDR3 length: 14 residues. Trimming cost V 5 bases and J 6 bases, with 14 bases left between them. CDR1 and CDR2 (germline): LGHNA, YNFKEQ. Here the CDR3 DNA reads TGTGCCAGCAGCGAACTAGGGGGTCCTCAGCCCCAGCATTTT. Amino acid sequence: CASSELGGPQPQHF.

The chain has TRBV27 and TRBJ2-7; TRBD2 aligns across 12 bases. The CDR3 extends over 16 amino acids. After removal of 5 bases from V and 4 bases from J, the junction contained 9 bases not matched to a gene. Germline V gene lookup returns CDR1 MNHEY and CDR2 SMNVEV (reference sequence). The CDR3 coding sequence is TGTGCCAGCAGTCCAACGACTAGCGGGGGACTTTACGAGCAGTACTTC. This sequence encodes CASSPTTSGGLYEQYF.

This chain joins TRBV9 and TRBJ1-3, with D possibly being TRBD1 (5 bases). The CDR3 runs to 17 residues. V lost 0 bases and J lost 1, with 14 bases in between. Per germline, CDR1 SGDLS and CDR2 YYNGEE. CDR3 DNA: TGTGCCAGCAGCGTAGGGGAAGACAGAGGTTCTGGAAACACCATATATTTT. It specifies CASSVGEDRGSGNTIYF.

The V call is TRBV29-1, the J call TRBJ1-2, with a tentative D call TRBD1 (5 bases). The CDR3 runs 12 residues. The V gene lost 6 bases and the J gene lost 6 bases, with 14 bases spanning the gap. Germline V gene data show CDR1 as SQVTM and CDR2 as ANQGSEA. The CDR3 is CSVGGETNGYTF. The CDR3 DNA follows: TGCAGCGTGGGGGGAGAAACAAATGGCTACACCTTC.

The CDR3 DNA follows: TGCAGCGTGGGATTACAAGGACAGGGAATAGATGGCTACACCTTC. It translates to CSVGLQGQGIDGYTF. V and J are TRBV29-1 and TRBJ1-2; 8 bases agree with TRBD1. Germline V gene sequence: CDR1 SQVTM, CDR2 ANQGSEA. V trimming: 6 bases; J trimming: 6 bases; junction bases outside the gene matches: 15. The length of the CDR3 is 15 residues. Complete variable domain (other parts from reference TRBV29-1 and TRBJ1-2): SAVISQKPSRDICQRGTSLTIQCQVDSQVTMMFWYRQQPGQSLTLIATANQGSEATYESGFVIDKFPISRPNLTFSTLTVSNMSPEDSSIYLCSVGLQGQGIDGYTFGSGTRLTVV.

This chain connects TRBV10-2 to TRBJ1-2; D is undetermined. The CDR3 consists of 11 residues. Germline CDR1 is WSHSY and CDR2 is SAAADI. The germline V and J ends were trimmed by 8 bases and 1 base, with 5 bases remaining between them. In DNA form, the CDR3 reads TGCGCCAGCCAGGATAACTATGGCTACACCTTC. Translated, it gives CASQDNYGYTF.

This clone was seen once. The chain couples TRBV7-6 to TRBJ2-7; D is undetermined. Trimming left V 5 bases short and J 0 bases short, with 17 bases between. CDR1 is SGHVS and CDR2 is FNYEAQ in the germline V gene. This CDR3 has 16 residues. This chain's CDR3 is CASSPISWPHSYEQYF. CDR3 in DNA: TGTGCCAGCAGCCCCATCAGTTGGCCCCACTCCTACGAGCAGTACTTC.

This clone was seen once. The CDR3 DNA follows: TGTGCCAGCAGTTTATCGTCGACAGGGGGTAGCGAGCAGTACTTC. This sequence encodes CASSLSSTGGSEQYF. The chain is built from TRBV27 and TRBJ2-7, with 9 nucleotides matching TRBD1. This CDR3 contains 15 residues. V trimming: 0 bases; J trimming: 6 bases; junction bases outside the gene matches: 6. Germline assignment: CDR1 MNHEY and CDR2 SMNVEV (reference sequence).